Sequencing of this T cell receptor beta chain was carried out in a study of cytomegalovirus exposure and HLA in healthy donors. Deletions cut 5 bases from V and 2 bases from J, with 16 bases between. CDR1 is SGHRS, CDR2 YFSETQ, per germline. This CDR3 is built from 15 residues. Study-wide points: The classifier, whose performance was assessed in both the original and validation cohorts, reportedly diagnosed cytomegalovirus status with high specificity and sensitivity. A subsequent analysis found that TCR clusters from the first cohort also tended to co-occur in the approximately 120 validation repertoires, with about 94% of cluster scores above 0.

This clone has a single count. Antigen: not known. TCRdb's copy holds only in-frame clones and misses some; the assay was immunoSEQ multiplex PCR. The sample lists roughly 350,000 clones, approximately 90% seen once, with approximately 0.84% in the top ten. V is TRBV5-1 and J is TRBJ1-2; D gene unclear. This receptor was taken from a woman under 30 in good health and CMV-seronegative. Sequenced: PBMCs. This chain's CDR3 is CASRSYREANYGYTF. CDR3 DNA: TGCGCCAGCAGAAGTTATAGGGAGGCGAACTATGGCTACACCTTC. The full variable domain, with the rest looked up from reference TRBV5-1 and TRBJ1-2, is KAGVTQTPRYLIKTRGQQVTLSCSPISGHRSVSWYQQTPGQGLQFLFEYFSETQRNKGNFPGRFSGRQFSNSRSEMNVSTLELGDSALYLCASRSYREANYGYTFGSGTRLTVV.